This T cell receptor (beta chain) was identified during a study of regulatory T cells in long-lasting Graves disease. Libraries of TCR beta came from iRepertoire HTBI primers plus Arm-PCR of CDR3 regions. Via MiXCR, TCRdb re-called the multiplex PCR reads, giving one row per CDR3 protein. The sample includes 300,000 to 450,000 distinct CDR3 sequences, around 15% of them seen just once. Time point here: newly diagnosed GD, antithyroid drugs for less than 3 months. PBMCs provided the RNA from which the TCR library was made. The patients were enrolled through endocrinology in Xi'an, China. At least ten counts were recorded for this clonotype. Its antigen is currently unknown. Whole-study findings and limits: Persistent patients shared more public clonotypes (about 2,800) than newly diagnosed patients (966). Possibly, too few samples lowered accuracy.

This receptor was obtained from a female donor with Graves disease. Sequenced material: peripheral blood mononuclear cells (PBMCs), taken at new diagnosis, from a patient treated with antithyroid drugs.

The CDR3 reads CAWSVSAGRETQYF. CDR3 nucleotides: TGTGCCTGGAGTGTATCTGCTGGAAGGGAGACCCAGTACTTC. This chain links TRBV30 with TRBJ2-5, with D unclear. CDR3 size: 14 residues. The germline CDR1 and CDR2 sequences are GTSNPN and SVGIG (reference sequence). The V end was cut by 0 bases, the J end by 5 bases, with 13 bases between.